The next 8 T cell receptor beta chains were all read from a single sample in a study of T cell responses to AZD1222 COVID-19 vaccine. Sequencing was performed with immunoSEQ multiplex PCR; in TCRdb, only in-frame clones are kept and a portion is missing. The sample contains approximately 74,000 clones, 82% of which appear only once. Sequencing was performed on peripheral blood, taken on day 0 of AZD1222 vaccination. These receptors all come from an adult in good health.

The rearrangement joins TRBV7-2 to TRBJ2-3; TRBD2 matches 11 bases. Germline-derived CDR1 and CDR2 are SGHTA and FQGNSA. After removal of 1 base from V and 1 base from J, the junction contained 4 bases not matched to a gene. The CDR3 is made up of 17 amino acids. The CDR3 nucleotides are TGTGCCAGCAGCTTAGACGGACTAGCGGGCCGCACAGATACGCAGTATTTT. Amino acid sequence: CASSLDGLAGRTDTQYF.

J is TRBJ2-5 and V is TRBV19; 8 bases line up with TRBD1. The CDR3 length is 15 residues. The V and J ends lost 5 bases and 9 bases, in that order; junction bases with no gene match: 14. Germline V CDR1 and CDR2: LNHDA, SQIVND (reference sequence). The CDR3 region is CASSETGVAVGAQYF. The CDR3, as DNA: TGTGCCAGTAGTGAGACAGGGGTCGCCGTGGGGGCCCAGTACTTC.

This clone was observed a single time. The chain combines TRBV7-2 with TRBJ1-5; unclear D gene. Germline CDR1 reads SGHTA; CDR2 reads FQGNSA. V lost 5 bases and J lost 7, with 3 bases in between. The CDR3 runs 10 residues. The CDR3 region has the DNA TGTGCCAGCAGCCCCCAGCCCCAGCATTTT. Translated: CASSPQPQHF.

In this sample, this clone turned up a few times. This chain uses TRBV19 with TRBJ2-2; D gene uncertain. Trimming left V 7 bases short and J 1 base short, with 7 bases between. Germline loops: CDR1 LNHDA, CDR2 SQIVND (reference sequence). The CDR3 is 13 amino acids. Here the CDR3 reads CASNKGNTGELFF. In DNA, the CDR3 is TGTGCCAGTAATAAGGGGAACACCGGGGAGCTGTTTTTT.

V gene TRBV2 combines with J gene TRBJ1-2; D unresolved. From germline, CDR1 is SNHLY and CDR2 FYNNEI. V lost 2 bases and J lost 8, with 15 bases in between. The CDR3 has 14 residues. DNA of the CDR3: TGTGCCAGCAGTGAATGGGAGAGGGTTAACGGCTACACCTTC. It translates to CASSEWERVNGYTF.

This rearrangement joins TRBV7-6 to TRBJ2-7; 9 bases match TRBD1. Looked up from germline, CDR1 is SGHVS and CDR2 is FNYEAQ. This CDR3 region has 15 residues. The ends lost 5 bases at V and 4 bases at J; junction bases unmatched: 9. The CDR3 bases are TGTGCCAGCAGCGCCCGGGACAGGGAGAGTTACGAGCAGTACTTC. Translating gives CASSARDRESYEQYF.

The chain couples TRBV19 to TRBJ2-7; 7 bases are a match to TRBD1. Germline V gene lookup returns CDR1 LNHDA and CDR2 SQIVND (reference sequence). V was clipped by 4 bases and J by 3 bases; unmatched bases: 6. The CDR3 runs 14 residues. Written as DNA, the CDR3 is TGTGCCAGTAGTACAAACAGGGACAGCTACGAGCAGTACTTC. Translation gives CASSTNRDSYEQYF.

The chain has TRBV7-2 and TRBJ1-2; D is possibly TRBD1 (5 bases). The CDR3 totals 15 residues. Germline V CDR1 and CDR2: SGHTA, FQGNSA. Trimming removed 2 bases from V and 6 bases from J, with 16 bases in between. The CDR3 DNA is TGTGCCAGCAGCTTACCGAACGGGGGGGTCAATGGCTACACCTTC. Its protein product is CASSLPNGGVNGYTF. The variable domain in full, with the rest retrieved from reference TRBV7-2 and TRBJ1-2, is GAGVSQSPSNKVTEKGKDVELRCDPISGHTALYWYRQSLGQGLEFLIYFQGNSAPDKSGLPSDRFSAERTGGSVSTLTIQRTQQEDSAVYLCASSLPNGGVNGYTFGSGTRLTVV.